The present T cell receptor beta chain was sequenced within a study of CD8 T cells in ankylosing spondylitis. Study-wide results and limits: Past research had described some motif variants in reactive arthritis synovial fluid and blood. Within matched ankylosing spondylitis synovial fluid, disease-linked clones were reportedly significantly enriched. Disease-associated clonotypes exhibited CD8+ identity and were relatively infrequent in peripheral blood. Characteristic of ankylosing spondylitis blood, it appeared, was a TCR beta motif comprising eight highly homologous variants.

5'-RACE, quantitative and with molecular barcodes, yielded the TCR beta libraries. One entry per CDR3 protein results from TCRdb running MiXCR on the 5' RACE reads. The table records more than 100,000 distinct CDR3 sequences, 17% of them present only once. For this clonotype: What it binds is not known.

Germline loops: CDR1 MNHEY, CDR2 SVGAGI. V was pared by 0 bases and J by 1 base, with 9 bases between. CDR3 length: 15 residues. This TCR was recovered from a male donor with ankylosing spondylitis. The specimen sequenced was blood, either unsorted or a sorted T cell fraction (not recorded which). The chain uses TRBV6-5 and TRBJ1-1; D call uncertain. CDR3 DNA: TGTGCCAGCAGTTACTCCACGGACGCGAACACTGAAGCTTTCTTT. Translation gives CASSYSTDANTEAFF.